A selection of T cell receptor beta chains follows, all from one sample in a study of regulatory T cells in long-lasting Graves disease. TCRdb called the multiplex PCR reads again in MiXCR, with one record for every CDR3 protein. The table includes approximately 690,000 distinct CDR3 sequences, about 32% detected once. The input for sequencing was peripheral blood mononuclear cells (PBMCs), taken when the disease was refractory, from a patient treated with antithyroid drugs. The receptors were sampled from a female donor with Graves disease. Each CDR3 is given with its conserved first and last residue. Fields, in order: clone size, D gene, V gene, J gene, CDR3 protein, CDR3 DNA. The D gene is left open where the match is weak. Clone size is stated in some rows and not others, as once, few, many or a class when expanded.

-	-	TRBV29-1	TRBJ1-1	CSVRGTQNTEAFF	TGCAGCGTTCGGGGGACGCAGAACACTGAAGCTTTCTTT
-	-	TRBV6-5	TRBJ1-5	CASSSQTAGQPQHF	TGTGCCAGCAGTTCCCAGACGGCAGGTCAGCCCCAGCATTTT
-	TRBD1	TRBV28	TRBJ1-5	CASSFPGQGSNQPQHF	TGTGCCAGCAGCTTCCCGGGACAGGGGTCCAATCAGCCCCAGCATTTT
many	TRBD2	TRBV28	TRBJ2-4	CASTPATAGGYIQYF	TGTGCCAGCACTCCCGCCACAGCGGGAGGCTACATTCAGTACTTC
-	-	TRBV29-1	TRBJ1-2	CSAMASQGYTF	TGCAGCGCCATGGCCAGCCAGGGCTACACCTTC
-	-	TRBV10-1	TRBJ1-3	CASSEASGNTIYF	TGCGCCAGCAGTGAGGCCTCTGGAAACACCATATATTTT
-	-	TRBV3-1	TRBJ1-5	CASSRSRKQPQHF	TGTGCCAGCAGCCGATCCAGGAAACAGCCCCAGCATTTT
many	TRBD1	TRBV2	TRBJ1-2	CASSYRGGNYGYTF	TGTGCCAGCAGTTACAGGGGAGGGAACTATGGCTACACCTTC
-	-	TRBV19	TRBJ1-2	CASSTGGGSEGYTF	TGTGCCAGTAGTACCGGAGGAGGGTCTGAGGGCTACACCTTC
-	-	TRBV5-5	TRBJ1-1	CASSDTGRVGTEAFF	TGTGCCAGCAGCGATACGGGGCGGGTGGGCACTGAAGCTTTCTTT
-	TRBD1	TRBV30	TRBJ1-2	CAWSRRQGDGYTF	TGTGCCTGGAGTCGGCGACAGGGGGATGGCTACACCTTC
-	-	TRBV19	TRBJ1-1	CASRTGFALNTEAFF	TGTGCCAGTAGGACAGGATTTGCTTTGAACACTGAAGCTTTCTTT
-	-	TRBV12-3/TRBV12-4	TRBJ2-1	CASSLGVSDEQFF	TGTGCCAGCAGTTTAGGAGTATCGGACGAGCAGTTCTTC
few	-	TRBV5-1	TRBJ1-6	CASSLDVTGNSPLHF	TGCGCCAGCAGCTTGGATGTGACAGGAAATTCACCCCTCCACTTT
many	-	TRBV28	TRBJ1-1	CASSLGGGYTEAFF	TGTGCCAGCAGTTTAGGGGGAGGATACACTGAAGCTTTCTTT
-	TRBD1	TRBV29-1	TRBJ1-1	CSVEDLPQGATEAFF	TGCAGCGTTGAAGATCTCCCCCAGGGGGCCACTGAAGCTTTCTTT
few	-	TRBV30	TRBJ1-2	CAWSEDRAYGYTF	TGTGCCTGGAGTGAGGACCGCGCCTATGGCTACACCTTC
few	TRBD2	TRBV11-2	TRBJ2-7	CASSSGLAGAHEQYF	TGTGCCAGCAGCAGCGGACTAGCGGGAGCCCACGAGCAGTACTTC
many	-	TRBV18	TRBJ2-5	CASSPSSSAQYF	TGTGCCAGCTCTCCCTCGTCGTCGGCCCAGTACTTC
many	-	TRBV27	TRBJ1-1	CASTPGQQNTEAFF	TGTGCCAGCACCCCCGGACAGCAGAACACTGAAGCTTTCTTT
many	TRBD1	TRBV6-2/TRBV6-3	TRBJ1-4	CASSTTGGNEKLFF	TGTGCCAGCAGTACGACAGGGGGGAATGAAAAACTGTTTTTT
few	-	TRBV30	TRBJ1-5	CAWSLDSGNQPQHF	TGTGCCTGGAGCCTGGACTCCGGCAATCAGCCCCAGCATTTT
-	TRBD1	TRBV5-1	TRBJ2-5	CASSPGTGTGRETQYF	TGCGCCAGCAGCCCTGGGACAGGGACGGGACGCGAGACCCAGTACTTC
once	TRBD1	TRBV6-9	TRBJ1-1	CASSYRGTAYTEAFF	TGTGCCAGCAGTTACCGAGGGACAGCTTACACTGAAGCTTTCTTT
-	-	TRBV6-1	TRBJ1-5	CASSEGGRPQHF	TGTGCCAGCAGTGAAGGAGGCAGGCCCCAGCATTTT
-	TRBD1	TRBV2	TRBJ2-1	CASSGTGTGFDEQFF	TGTGCCAGCAGCGGTACCGGGACAGGGTTTGATGAGCAGTTCTTC
-	-	TRBV3-1	TRBJ1-2	CASSQDPGGGYTF	TGTGCCAGCAGCCAAGATCCGGGGGGTGGCTACACCTTC